A single sample gave rise to the 10 T cell receptor beta chains below, sequenced in a study of T-cell reconstitution after alpha-beta-depleted transplantation in children. Library preparation (for TCRbeta) was performed with unique molecular identifiers. TCRdb fed the PCR reads into MiXCR, producing one record per CDR3 protein. The profile covers 500,000 or so distinct CDR3 sequences, with 11% appearing a single time and 12% to 15% taken by the ten largest. Sequences were derived from PBMCs, mostly from graft donor cells, sampled 180 days after TCRalphabeta/CD19-depleted stem cell transplant. Receptors originate from a female patient aged 2 to 10 who had a stem cell transplant for aplastic anemia, so the T cells may come from the graft donor.

This clonotype was picked up many times. The chain links TRBV5-1 to TRBJ2-7; 10 positions agree with TRBD2. The V gene's germline CDR1 is SGHRS and CDR2 YFSETQ. The length of the CDR3 is 14 residues. The V gene end was trimmed by 4 bases and the J gene end by 0 bases; junction bases not matched to a gene: 1. The CDR3 DNA follows: TGCGCCAGCAGCCCTAGCGGGGGCTCCTACGAGCAGTACTTC. Its protein is CASSPSGGSYEQYF.

This clonotype showed up just a few times. This rearrangement joins TRBV20-1 to TRBJ2-2; 8 nucleotides match TRBD2. V was pared by 0 bases and J by 4 bases, with 16 bases of the junction left unmatched. The CDR3 covers 19 residues. Per the germline V gene, CDR1 is DFQATT and CDR2 is SNEGSKA (reference sequence). In DNA, the CDR3 is TGCAGTGCTAGAGATAGCGCGTCCAGCGGGAGTTCCGGCACCGGGGAGCTGTTTTTT. It translates to CSARDSASSGSSGTGELFF.

This clonotype was recorded a few times. The chain has TRBV19 and TRBJ2-1; TRBD2 aligns across 8 bases. The CDR3 has 15 amino acids. J gave up 8 bases and V 1 base, and 7 bases lay outside the gene matches. Germline values: CDR1 LNHDA, CDR2 SQIVND (reference sequence). The DNA of the CDR3 is TGTGCCAGTAGTATAGGTCGCGGGAGGCGCGATGAGCAGTTCTTC. Protein sequence: CASSIGRGRRDEQFF.

The table lists this clonotype with a few counts. In DNA form, the CDR3 reads TGTGCCAGCAGTTTCGCGGGTCAGGTGCCCCAGCATTTT. Translating it yields CASSFAGQVPQHF. The rearrangement uses TRBV28 and TRBJ1-5, with D unclear. The germline V and J ends were trimmed by 3 bases and 9 bases, with 12 bases remaining between them. Germline loops: CDR1 MDHEN, CDR2 SYDVKM. There are 13 residues in the CDR3.

There are a few counts of this clonotype. This chain connects TRBV5-1 to TRBJ2-1; 10 nucleotides align to TRBD2. The CDR3 covers 14 residues. CDR1 SGHRS and CDR2 YFSETQ come from the germline V gene. V shed 0 bases and J 16 bases; nucleotides not matched to a gene: 10. This chain's CDR3 is CASSLAASGSPIFF. The CDR3 DNA sequence: TGCGCCAGCAGCTTGGCGGCTAGCGGGAGTCCGATTTTCTTC. The entire variable domain, with the rest obtained from reference TRBV5-1 and TRBJ2-1, is as follows: KAGVTQTPRYLIKTRGQQVTLSCSPISGHRSVSWYQQTPGQGLQFLFEYFSETQRNKGNFPGRFSGRQFSNSRSEMNVSTLELGDSALYLCASSLAASGSPIFFGPGTRLTVL.

This clonotype was picked up a small number of times. The chain couples TRBV20-1 to TRBJ1-5; TRBD1 is a possible D gene (5 bases). V was pared by 1 base and J by 4 bases, with 14 bases between. CDR1 is DFQATT and CDR2 is SNEGSKA in the germline V gene (reference sequence). The CDR3 has 15 residues. CDR3 nucleotides: TGCAGTGCTAGAGTCCCAGGGAGAGAAAATCAGCCCCAGCATTTT. Translating gives CSARVPGRENQPQHF.

This clonotype was detected many times. The chain carries TRBV29-1 and TRBJ2-1; TRBD1 is a possible D gene (5 bases). CDR1 and CDR2 from the germline V gene are SQVTM and ANQGSEA. The CDR3 is 14 amino acids. Trimming shortened V by 2 bases and J by 7 bases, and 15 bases separated the two germline ends. The CDR3 nucleotides are TGCAGCGTTGAAAGCAGGGCCCACCCTAATGAGCAGTTCTTC. The encoded protein is CSVESRAHPNEQFF.

This clonotype has only a few counts. The chain has TRBV2 and TRBJ2-7; D is ambiguous. Germline V gives CDR1 SNHLY, CDR2 FYNNEI. V lost 2 bases, J lost 7 bases, and 9 bases lay in between. The CDR3 contains 12 residues. In nucleotides, the CDR3 is TGTGCCAGCAGTGAATTTGTGGAGGAGCAGTACTTC. This encodes CASSEFVEEQYF.

Only a few counts were recorded for this clonotype. This chain connects TRBV11-2 to TRBJ2-2; tentative D call: TRBD2 (6 bases). CDR3 length equals 16 residues. V gave up 5 bases and J gave up 3 bases, with 16 bases separating them. Germline V gives CDR1 SGHAT, CDR2 FQNNGV. CDR3 sequence: CASSPFGGTHTGELFF. CDR3 coding DNA: TGTGCCAGCAGCCCGTTTGGCGGGACCCACACCGGGGAGCTGTTTTTT.

This clonotype was seen a few times. The DNA of the CDR3 is TGTGCCAGCAGCGACTACACGGGACCCTTAGGAGAGACCCAGTACTTC. Its protein is CASSDYTGPLGETQYF. V is TRBV7-9 and J is TRBJ2-5; D may correspond to TRBD1 or TRBD2 (5 bases each). V lost 5 bases, J lost 4 bases, and 20 bases lay in between. Germline CDR1 SEHNR, CDR2 FQNEAQ (reference sequence). The CDR3 sequence is 16 residues long.